Sequencing of this T cell receptor beta chain was carried out in a study of blood T cell repertoires in COVID-19. Overall study context: Samples representing acute and convalescent COVID-19 were sourced from the United States, Italy and Spain. Nucleic acid was either cDNA or gDNA, and it came from T cells, B-cell-depleted T cells, or PBMCs.

Germline-derived CDR1 and CDR2 are SGHTS and YDEGEE. The CDR3 has 16 residues. Germline trimming cut 0 bases from V and 7 bases from J; bases unmatched to any gene: 10. Authors' methods: Estimation of nucleated cell counts was performed using reference gene primer amplification. Measured with immunoSEQ multiplex PCR; TCRdb has only the in-frame clones, and not every one. Clonal size and the V and J genes are those of that table, whereas D and trimming came from the DNA. Of under 200,000 clones in the sample, about 86% are singletons; the top ten hold about 7.3%. The clonotype comes from a man aged 50-59 years with active or convalescent COVID-19. What was sequenced was peripheral blood. V is TRBV5-8 and J is TRBJ1-5, with 7 nucleotides matching TRBD1. The CDR3 here is CASSLGDSYVGQPQHF. CDR3 DNA: TGTGCCAGCAGCTTGGGGGACAGTTATGTGGGCCAGCCCCAGCATTTT.